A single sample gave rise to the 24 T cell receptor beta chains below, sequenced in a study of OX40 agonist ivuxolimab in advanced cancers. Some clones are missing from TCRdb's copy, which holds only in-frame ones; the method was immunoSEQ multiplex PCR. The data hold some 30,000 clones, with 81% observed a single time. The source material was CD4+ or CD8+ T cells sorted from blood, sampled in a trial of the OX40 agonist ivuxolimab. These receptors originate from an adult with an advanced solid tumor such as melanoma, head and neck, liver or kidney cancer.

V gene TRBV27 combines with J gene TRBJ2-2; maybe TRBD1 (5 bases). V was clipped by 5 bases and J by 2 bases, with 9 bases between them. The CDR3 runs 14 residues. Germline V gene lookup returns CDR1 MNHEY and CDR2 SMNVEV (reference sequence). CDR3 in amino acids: CASSLDRNTGELFF. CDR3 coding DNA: TGTGCCAGCAGTCTCGACAGAAACACCGGGGAGCTGTTTTTT.

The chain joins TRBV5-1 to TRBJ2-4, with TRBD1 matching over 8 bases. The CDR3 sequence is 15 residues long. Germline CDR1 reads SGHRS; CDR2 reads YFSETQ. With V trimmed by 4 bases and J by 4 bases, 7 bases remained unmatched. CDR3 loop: CASSLQGAEKNIQYF. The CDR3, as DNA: TGCGCCAGCAGCCTCCAGGGGGCGGAAAAAAACATTCAGTACTTC.

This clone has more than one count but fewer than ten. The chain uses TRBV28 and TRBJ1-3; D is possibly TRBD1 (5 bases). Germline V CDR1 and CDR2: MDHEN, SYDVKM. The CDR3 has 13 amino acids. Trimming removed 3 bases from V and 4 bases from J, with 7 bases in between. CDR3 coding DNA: TGTGCCAGCAGTTTGACAGCCGGAAACACCATATATTTT. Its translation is CASSLTAGNTIYF.

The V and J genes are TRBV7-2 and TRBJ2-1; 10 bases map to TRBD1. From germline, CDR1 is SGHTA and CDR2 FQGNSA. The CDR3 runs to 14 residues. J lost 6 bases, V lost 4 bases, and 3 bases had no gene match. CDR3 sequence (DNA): TGTGCCAGCAGCTCACGGACAGGGGGCAATGAGCAGTTCTTC. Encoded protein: CASSSRTGGNEQFF.

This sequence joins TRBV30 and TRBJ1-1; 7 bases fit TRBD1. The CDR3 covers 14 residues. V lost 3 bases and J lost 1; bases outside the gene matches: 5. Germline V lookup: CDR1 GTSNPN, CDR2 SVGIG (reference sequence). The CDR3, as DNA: TGTGCCTGGAGGCCCCAGGGGGGGAACACTGAAGCTTTCTTT. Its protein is CAWRPQGGNTEAFF.

This CDR3 reads CASSEQGAGQPQHF. CDR3 nucleotides: TGTGCCAGCAGTGAACAGGGGGCGGGACAGCCCCAGCATTTT. The genes are TRBV6-1 and TRBJ1-5; 8 nucleotides align to TRBD1. The junction had 4 bases not matched to a gene; V was cut back by 2 bases and J by 7 bases. Per the germline V gene, CDR1 is MNHNS and CDR2 is SASEGT. The CDR3 covers 14 residues.

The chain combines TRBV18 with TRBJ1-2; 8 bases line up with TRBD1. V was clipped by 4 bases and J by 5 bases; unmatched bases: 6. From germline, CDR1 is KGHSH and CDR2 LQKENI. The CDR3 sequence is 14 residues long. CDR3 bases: TGTGCCAGCTCACAACGACAGGGGATGTATGGCTACACCTTC. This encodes CASSQRQGMYGYTF. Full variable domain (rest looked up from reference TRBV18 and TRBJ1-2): NAGVMQNPRHLVRRRGQEARLRCSPMKGHSHVYWYRQLPEEGLKFMVYLQKENIIDESGMPKERFSAEFPKEGPSILRIQQVVRGDSAAYFCASSQRQGMYGYTFGSGTRLTVV.

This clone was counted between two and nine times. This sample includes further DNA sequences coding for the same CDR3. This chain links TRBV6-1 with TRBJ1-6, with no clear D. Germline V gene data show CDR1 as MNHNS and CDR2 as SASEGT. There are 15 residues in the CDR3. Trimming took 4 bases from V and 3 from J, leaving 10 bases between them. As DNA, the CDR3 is TGTGCCAGCAGTGGCCAGAGAGTCTATAATTCACCCCTCCACTTT. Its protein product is CASSGQRVYNSPLHF.

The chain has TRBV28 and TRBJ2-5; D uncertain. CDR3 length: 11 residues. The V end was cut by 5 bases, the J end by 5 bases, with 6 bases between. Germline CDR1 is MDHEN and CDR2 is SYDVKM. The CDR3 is CASSLAETQYF. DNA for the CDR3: TGTGCCAGCAGTCTGGCGGAGACCCAGTACTTC.

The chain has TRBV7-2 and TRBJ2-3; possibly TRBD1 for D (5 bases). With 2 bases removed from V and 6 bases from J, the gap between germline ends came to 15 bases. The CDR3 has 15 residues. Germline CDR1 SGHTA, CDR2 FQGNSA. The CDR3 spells CASSLQAPPGDTQYF. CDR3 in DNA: TGTGCCAGCAGCTTACAAGCCCCGCCAGGGGATACGCAGTATTTT.

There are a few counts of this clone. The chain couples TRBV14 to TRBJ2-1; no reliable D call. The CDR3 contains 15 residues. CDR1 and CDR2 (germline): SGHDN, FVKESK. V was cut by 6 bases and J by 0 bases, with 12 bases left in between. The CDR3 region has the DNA TGTGCCAGCAGTCCCACAGCCGACTCCTACAATGAGCAGTTCTTC. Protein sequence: CASSPTADSYNEQFF.

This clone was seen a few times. The CDR3 DNA follows: TGTGCCAGTAGTACAGGGTCGGACACCGGGGAGCTGTTTTTT. Translation: CASSTGSDTGELFF. The chain carries TRBV19 and TRBJ2-2; D is possibly TRBD1 (5 bases). This CDR3 comprises 14 residues. Germline V CDR1 and CDR2: LNHDA, SQIVND (reference sequence). V dropped 4 bases and J dropped 3 bases, with 9 bases sitting between them.

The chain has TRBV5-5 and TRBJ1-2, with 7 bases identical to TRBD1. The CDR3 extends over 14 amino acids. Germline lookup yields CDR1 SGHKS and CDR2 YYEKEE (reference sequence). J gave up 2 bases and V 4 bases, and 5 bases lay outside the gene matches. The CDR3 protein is CASSPGTANYGYTF. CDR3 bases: TGTGCCAGCAGCCCGGGGACAGCCAACTATGGCTACACCTTC.

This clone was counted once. CDR3 sequence (DNA): TGTGCCAGCTCACCATTAGTCGGGGGTGAGACCCAGTACTTC. Its translation: CASSPLVGGETQYF. V gene TRBV18 combines with J gene TRBJ2-5; perhaps TRBD2 as D (6 bases). The CDR3 sequence is 14 residues long. From germline, CDR1 is KGHSH and CDR2 LQKENI. V lost 2 bases and J lost 5, with 12 bases in between.

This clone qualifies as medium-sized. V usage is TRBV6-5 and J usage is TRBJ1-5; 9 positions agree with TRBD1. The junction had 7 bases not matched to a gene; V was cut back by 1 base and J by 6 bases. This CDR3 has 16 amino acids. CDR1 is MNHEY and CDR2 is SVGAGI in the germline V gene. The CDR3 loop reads CASSYFGTGLGQPQHF. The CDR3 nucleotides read TGTGCCAGCAGTTACTTCGGGACAGGGCTTGGTCAGCCCCAGCATTTT.

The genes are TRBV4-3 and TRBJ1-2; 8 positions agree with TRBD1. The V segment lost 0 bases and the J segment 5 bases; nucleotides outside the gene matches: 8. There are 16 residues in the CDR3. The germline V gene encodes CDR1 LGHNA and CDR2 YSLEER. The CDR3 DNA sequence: TGCGCCAGCAGCCAAGATCAGACCAGGACAGGGTATGGCTACACCTTC. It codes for CASSQDQTRTGYGYTF.

CDR3: CASSQVGVRGRQPQHF. The CDR3, as DNA: TGCGCCAGCAGCCAAGTTGGCGTCAGGGGGCGTCAGCCCCAGCATTTT. The rearrangement uses TRBV4-1 and TRBJ1-5; TRBD1 agrees at 8 bases. This CDR3 comprises 16 residues. Germline loops: CDR1 MGHRA, CDR2 YSYEKL. V lost 1 base to trimming and J lost 6 bases; unmatched junction nucleotides: 8.

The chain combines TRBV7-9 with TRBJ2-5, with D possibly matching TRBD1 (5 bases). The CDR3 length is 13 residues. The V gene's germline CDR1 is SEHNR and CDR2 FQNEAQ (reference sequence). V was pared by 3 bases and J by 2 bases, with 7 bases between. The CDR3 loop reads CASSFRQQETQYF. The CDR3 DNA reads TGTGCCAGCAGCTTCCGACAGCAAGAGACCCAGTACTTC.

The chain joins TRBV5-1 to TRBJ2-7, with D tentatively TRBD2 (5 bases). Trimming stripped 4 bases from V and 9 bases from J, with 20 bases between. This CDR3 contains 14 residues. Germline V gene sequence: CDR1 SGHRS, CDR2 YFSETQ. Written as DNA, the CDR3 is TGCGCCAGCAGCCCTGGGGAGTCCTCCTGGGGGCAGTACTTC. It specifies CASSPGESSWGQYF.

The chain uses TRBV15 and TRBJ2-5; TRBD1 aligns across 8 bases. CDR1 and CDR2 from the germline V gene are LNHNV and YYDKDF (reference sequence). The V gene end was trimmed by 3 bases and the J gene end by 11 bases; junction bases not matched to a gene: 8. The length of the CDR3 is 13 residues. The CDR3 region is CATSSRGLSQQYF. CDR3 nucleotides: TGTGCCACCAGCAGCAGGGGGCTGTCGCAGCAGTACTTC.

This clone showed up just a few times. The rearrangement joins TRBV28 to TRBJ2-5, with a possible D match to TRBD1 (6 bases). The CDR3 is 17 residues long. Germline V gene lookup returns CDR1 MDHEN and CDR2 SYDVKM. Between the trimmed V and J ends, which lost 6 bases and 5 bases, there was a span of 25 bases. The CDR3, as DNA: TGTGCCAGCAGCTATGCGGGCCCCATGGGGGCTGGGGAGACCCAGTACTTC. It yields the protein CASSYAGPMGAGETQYF.

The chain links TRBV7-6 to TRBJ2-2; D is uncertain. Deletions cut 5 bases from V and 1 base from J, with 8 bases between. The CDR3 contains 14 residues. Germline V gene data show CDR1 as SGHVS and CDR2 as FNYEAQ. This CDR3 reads CASSRTVNTGELFF. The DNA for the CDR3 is TGTGCCAGCAGCCGGACGGTGAACACCGGGGAGCTGTTTTTT.

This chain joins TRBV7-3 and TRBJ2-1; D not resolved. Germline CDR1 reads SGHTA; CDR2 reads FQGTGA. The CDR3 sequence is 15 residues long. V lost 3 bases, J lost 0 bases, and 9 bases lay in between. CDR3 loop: CASSFDQGSYNEQFF. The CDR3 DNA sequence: TGTGCCAGCAGCTTTGATCAAGGCTCCTACAATGAGCAGTTCTTC.

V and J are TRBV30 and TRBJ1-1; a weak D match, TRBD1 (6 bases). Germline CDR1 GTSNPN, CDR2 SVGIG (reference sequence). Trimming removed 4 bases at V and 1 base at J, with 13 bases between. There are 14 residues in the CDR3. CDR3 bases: TGTGCCTGGACCCCGGGGACAACGAACACTGAAGCTTTCTTT. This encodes CAWTPGTTNTEAFF. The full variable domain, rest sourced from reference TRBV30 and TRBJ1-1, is SQTIHQWPATLVQPVGSPLSLECTVEGTSNPNLYWYRQAAGRGLQLLFYSVGIGQISSEVPQNLSASRPQDRQFILSSKKLLLSDSGFYLCAWTPGTTNTEAFFGQGTRLTVV.